This TCR beta chain derives from a study of cytomegalovirus exposure and HLA in healthy donors. On the study more broadly: Across almost 400 genotyped donors, about 81% landed in the Caucasian-associated ancestry cluster. Points from the study as a whole: The Asian-associated ancestry cluster reportedly had fewer N-insertions than the roughly 670-donor mean in a later analysis.

Worth noting for this clone: Its antigen is still unknown.

V dropped 7 bases and J dropped 7 bases, with 19 bases sitting between them. The CDR3 length is 13 residues. Looked up from germline, CDR1 is SQVTM and CDR2 is ANQGSEA. The PCR made use of 60 Vbeta and 13 Jbeta primers. The data were produced by immunoSEQ multiplex PCR, yet TCRdb's version contains in-frame clones alone and is incomplete. The data show roughly 20,000 clones, more than 60% seen once. The chain carries TRBV29-1 and TRBJ1-2, with D possibly TRBD1 on 6 matching bases. Sequenced sample: PBMCs. This receptor was taken from a man younger than 35 in good health and CMV-seronegative. The CDR3 here is CSAGPSTGFGYTF. In DNA, the CDR3 is TGCAGCGCCGGGCCGTCAACAGGGTTTGGCTACACCTTC.